One TCR beta chain is described in this entry. This sample is drawn from a study of T cells in tumors after PD-1 blockade. Study-level information: Excluded were patients with checkpoint blockade, immunosuppressants, or radiotherapy or other anti-cancer therapy within 4 weeks.

Germline V gene data show CDR1 as SGHKS and CDR2 as YYEKEE (reference sequence). The CDR3 extends over 12 amino acids. Trimming removed 0 bases from V and 7 bases from J, with 7 bases in between. Produced via immunoSEQ multiplex PCR; TCRdb's table is partial and in-frame only. This sample yields 7,000 to 8,500 clones, of which 55% to 65% are seen a single time; roughly 13% belongs to the top ten. Indicated time point: second of two post-therapy site-matched biopsies roughly eight weeks apart. The chain combines TRBV5-5 with TRBJ1-2; the D is unclear. The receptor's source is a human donor with basal cell carcinoma. Sequenced material: tumor tissue, taken after anti-PD-1 treatment. CDR3 coding DNA: TGTGCCAGCAGCTTGGTTCTCGGTGGCTACACCTTC. It yields the protein CASSLVLGGYTF.